The subject of this entry is one T cell receptor beta chain. The data originate from a study of CD8+ T cells in alopecia areata. Sequencing used cDNA as its template, made by extracting RNA and reverse transcribing it. TCRdb keeps only in-frame clones here, not all; method: immunoSEQ multiplex PCR. The repertoire consists of 50,000 to 80,000 clones, with about 44% occurring once and the leading ten covering roughly 47%. Germline CDR1 SEHNR, CDR2 FQNEAQ (reference sequence). The CDR3 is 12 residues long. Trimming removed 5 bases at V and 5 bases at J, with 6 bases between. The chain links TRBV7-9 to TRBJ2-2, with D uncertain. Sequenced sample: NKG2D-low CD8+ T cells sorted from blood. The sequence was collected from a human donor with alopecia areata. Written as DNA, the CDR3 is TGTGCCAGCAGCCAAAAAACCGGGGAGCTGTTTTTT. Protein sequence: CASSQKTGELFF.